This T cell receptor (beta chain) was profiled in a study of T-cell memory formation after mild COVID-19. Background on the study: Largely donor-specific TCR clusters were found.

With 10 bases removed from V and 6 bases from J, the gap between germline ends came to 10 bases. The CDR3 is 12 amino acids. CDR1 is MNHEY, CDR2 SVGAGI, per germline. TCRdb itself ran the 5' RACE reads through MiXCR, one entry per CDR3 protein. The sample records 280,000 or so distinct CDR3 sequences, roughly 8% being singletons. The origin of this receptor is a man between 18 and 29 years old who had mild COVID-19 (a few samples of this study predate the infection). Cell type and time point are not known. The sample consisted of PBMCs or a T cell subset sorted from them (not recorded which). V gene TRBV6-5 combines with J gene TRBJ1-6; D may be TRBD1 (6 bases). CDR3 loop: CATGVRNSPLHF. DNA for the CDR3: TGTGCCACAGGGGTACGTAATTCACCCCTCCACTTT.